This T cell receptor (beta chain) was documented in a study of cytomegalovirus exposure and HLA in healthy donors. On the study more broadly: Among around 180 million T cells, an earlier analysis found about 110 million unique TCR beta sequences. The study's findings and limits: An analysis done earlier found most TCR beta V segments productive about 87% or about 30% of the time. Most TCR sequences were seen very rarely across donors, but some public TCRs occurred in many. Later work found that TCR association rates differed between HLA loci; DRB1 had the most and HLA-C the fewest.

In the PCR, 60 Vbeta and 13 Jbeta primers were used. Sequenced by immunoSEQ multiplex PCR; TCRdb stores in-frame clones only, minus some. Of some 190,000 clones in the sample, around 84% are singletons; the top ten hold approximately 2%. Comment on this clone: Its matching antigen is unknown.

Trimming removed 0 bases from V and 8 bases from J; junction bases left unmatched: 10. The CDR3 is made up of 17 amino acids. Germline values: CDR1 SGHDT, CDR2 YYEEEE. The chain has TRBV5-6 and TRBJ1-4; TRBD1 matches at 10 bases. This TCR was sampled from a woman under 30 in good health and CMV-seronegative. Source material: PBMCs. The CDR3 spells CASSLEDGGTGEEKLFF. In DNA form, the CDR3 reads TGTGCCAGCAGCTTGGAGGACGGTGGGACAGGGGAGGAAAAACTGTTTTTT.